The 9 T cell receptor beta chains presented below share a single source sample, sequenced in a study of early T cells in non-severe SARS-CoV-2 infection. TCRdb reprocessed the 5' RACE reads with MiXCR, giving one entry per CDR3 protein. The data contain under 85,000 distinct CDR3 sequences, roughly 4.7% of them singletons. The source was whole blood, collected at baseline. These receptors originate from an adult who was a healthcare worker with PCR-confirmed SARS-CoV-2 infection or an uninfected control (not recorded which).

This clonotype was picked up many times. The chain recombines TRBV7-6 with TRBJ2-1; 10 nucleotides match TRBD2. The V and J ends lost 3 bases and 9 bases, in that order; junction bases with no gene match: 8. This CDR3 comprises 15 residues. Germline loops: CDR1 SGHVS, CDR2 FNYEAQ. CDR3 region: CASSLGAGGSSEQFF. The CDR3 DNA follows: TGTGCCAGCAGCTTGGGAGCGGGAGGGAGTAGTGAGCAGTTCTTC.

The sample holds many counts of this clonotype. DNA of the CDR3: TGTGCCAGCAGGGATGCCGGGGAGCTGTTTTTT. The encoded protein is CASRDAGELFF. The rearrangement joins TRBV3-1 to TRBJ2-2, with D hard to call. The germline CDR1 and CDR2 sequences are LGHDT and YNNKEL (reference sequence). Trimming left V 6 bases short and J 6 bases short, with 5 bases between. CDR3 size: 11 residues.

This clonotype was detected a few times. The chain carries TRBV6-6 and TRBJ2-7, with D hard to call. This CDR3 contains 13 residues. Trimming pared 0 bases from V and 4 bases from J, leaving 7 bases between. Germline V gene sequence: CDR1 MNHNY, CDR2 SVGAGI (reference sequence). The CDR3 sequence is CASSYSPAYEQYF. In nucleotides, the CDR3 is TGTGCCAGCAGTTACTCCCCAGCATACGAGCAGTACTTC.

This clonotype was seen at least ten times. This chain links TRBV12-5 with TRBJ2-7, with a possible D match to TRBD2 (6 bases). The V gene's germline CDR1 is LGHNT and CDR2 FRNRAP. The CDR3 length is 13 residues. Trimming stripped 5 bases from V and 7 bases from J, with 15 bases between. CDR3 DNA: TGTGCTAGTGGTGGAGGGACTCCTGGGGAGCAGTACTTC. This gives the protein CASGGGTPGEQYF.

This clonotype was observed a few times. CDR3: CASSRTRGLGTDTQYF. DNA of the CDR3: TGTGCCAGCAGCCGAACCAGGGGGCTTGGCACAGATACGCAGTATTTT. The chain joins TRBV11-2 to TRBJ2-3; TRBD1 matches 8 bases. Trimming removed 5 bases from V and 1 base from J; junction bases left unmatched: 8. Germline V gives CDR1 SGHAT, CDR2 FQNNGV. This CDR3 is 16 amino acids long.

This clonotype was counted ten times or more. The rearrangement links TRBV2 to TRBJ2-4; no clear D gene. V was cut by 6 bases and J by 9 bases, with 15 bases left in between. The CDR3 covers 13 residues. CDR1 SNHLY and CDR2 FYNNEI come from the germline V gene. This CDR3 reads CASRRGPIGIQYF. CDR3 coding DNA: TGTGCCAGCAGGCGCGGCCCCATAGGCATTCAGTACTTC.

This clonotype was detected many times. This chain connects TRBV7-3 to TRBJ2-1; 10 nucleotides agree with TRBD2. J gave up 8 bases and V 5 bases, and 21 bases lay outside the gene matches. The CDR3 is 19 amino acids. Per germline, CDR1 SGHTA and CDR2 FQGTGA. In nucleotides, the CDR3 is TGTGCCAGCAGCCTACGAGTGGGGTCTAGCGGGAGCCGGGGCGATGAGCAGTTCTTC. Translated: CASSLRVGSSGSRGDEQFF. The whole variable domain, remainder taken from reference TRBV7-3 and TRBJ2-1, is GAGVSQTPSNKVTEKGKYVELRCDPISGHTALYWYRQSLGQGPEFLIYFQGTGAADDSGLPNDRFFAVRPEGSVSTLKIQRTERGDSAVYLCASSLRVGSSGSRGDEQFFGPGTRLTVL.

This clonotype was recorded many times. Here the CDR3 DNA reads TGTGCCTGGAGTGGGGGGACAGGGGGCTGGGAGACCCAGTACTTC. It translates to CAWSGGTGGWETQYF. V and J are TRBV30 and TRBJ2-5; 12 bases fit TRBD1. J was trimmed by 5 bases and V by 1 base; bases with no gene match: 5. The CDR3 has 15 amino acids. Per germline, CDR1 GTSNPN and CDR2 SVGIG (reference sequence).

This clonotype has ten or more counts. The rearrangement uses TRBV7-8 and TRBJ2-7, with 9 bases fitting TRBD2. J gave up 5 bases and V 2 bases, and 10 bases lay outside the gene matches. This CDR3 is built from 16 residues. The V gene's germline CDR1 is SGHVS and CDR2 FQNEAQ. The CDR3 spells CASSLLGAGGADEQYF. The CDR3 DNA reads TGTGCCAGCAGCTTACTAGGAGCGGGAGGAGCCGACGAGCAGTACTTC.